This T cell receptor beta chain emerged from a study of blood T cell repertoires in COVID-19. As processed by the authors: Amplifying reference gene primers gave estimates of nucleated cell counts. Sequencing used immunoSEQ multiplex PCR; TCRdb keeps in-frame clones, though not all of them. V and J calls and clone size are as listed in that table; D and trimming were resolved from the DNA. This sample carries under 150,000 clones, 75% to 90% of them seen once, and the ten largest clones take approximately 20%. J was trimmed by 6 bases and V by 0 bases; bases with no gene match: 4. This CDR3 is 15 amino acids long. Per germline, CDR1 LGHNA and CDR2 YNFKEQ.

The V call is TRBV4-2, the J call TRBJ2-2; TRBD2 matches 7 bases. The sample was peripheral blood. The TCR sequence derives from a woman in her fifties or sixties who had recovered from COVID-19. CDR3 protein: CASSQDSGGSGELFF. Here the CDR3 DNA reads TGTGCCAGCAGCCAAGATTCCGGGGGGTCCGGGGAGCTGTTTTTT.